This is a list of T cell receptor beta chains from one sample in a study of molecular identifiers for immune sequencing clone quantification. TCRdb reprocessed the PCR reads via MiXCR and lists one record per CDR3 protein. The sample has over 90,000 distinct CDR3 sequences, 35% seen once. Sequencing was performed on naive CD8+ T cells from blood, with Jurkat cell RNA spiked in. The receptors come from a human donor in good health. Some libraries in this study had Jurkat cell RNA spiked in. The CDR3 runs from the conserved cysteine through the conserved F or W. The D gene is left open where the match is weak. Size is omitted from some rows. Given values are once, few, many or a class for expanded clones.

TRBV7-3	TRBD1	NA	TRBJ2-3	TGTGCCAGCAGCTCGTCAGGGACAGGGGGCGCGGATACGCAGTATTTT	CASSSSGTGGADTQYF
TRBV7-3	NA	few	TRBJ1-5	TGTGCCAGCAGCTTATTGGTTTTCTATGTGCTAAGGAGCAATCAGCCCCAGCATTTT	CASSLLVFYVLRSNQPQHF
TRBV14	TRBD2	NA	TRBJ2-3	TGTGCCAGCAGCCTGACTAGCGGAAACAGAGATACGCAGTTTTTT	CASSLTSGNRDTQFF
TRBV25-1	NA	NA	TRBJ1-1	TGTGCCAGCCCAACTCGGACAGCCTTTATGTATGAAGCTTTCTTT	CASPTRTAFMYEAFF
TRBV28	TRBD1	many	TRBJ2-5	TGTGCCAGCAGCTTAGCCCGGGACAGCTCAGAGACCCAGTACTTC	CASSLARDSSETQYF
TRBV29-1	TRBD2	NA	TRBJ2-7	TGCAGCGGTGTGACTAGCGGCCTCTACGAGCAGTACTTC	CSGVTSGLYEQYF
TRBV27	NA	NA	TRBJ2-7	TGTGCCAGCAGCCCCGGGATAGCGTTCTACGAGCAGTACTTC	CASSPGIAFYEQYF
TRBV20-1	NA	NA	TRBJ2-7	TGCAGTGCTCCCGGGACCCGGTCCTACGAGCAGTACTTC	CSAPGTRSYEQYF
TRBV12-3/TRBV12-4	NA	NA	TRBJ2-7	TGTGCCAGCTGCGAGGGCCCCGAGTACGACTACGAGCAGTACTTC	CASCEGPEYDYEQYF
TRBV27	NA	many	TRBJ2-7	TGTGCCAGCAGTTTTGGGGGCGAGCAGTACTTC	CASSFGGEQYF
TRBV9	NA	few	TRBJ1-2	TGTGCCAGCAGCGTAGCTGAAAGCTATGGCTACACCTTC	CASSVAESYGYTF
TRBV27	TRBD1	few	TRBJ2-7	TGTGCCAGCAGTCCACGGACAGGGTACGAGCAGTACTTC	CASSPRTGYEQYF
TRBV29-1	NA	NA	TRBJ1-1	TGCAGCGACAAAATTGAAGCTTTCTTT	CSDKIEAFF
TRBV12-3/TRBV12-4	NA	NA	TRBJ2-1	TGTGCCAGCAGTTTAATCTGGAATTCCTACAATGAGCAGTTCTTC	CASSLIWNSYNEQFF
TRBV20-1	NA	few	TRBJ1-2	TGCAGTGCTAGAGACCCCCTGGGGGGCAACTATGGCTACACCTTC	CSARDPLGGNYGYTF
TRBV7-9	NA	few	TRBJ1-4	TGTGCCAGCGAGGGACAAGATGATGAAAAACTGTTTTTT	CASEGQDDEKLFF
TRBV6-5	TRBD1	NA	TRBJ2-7	TGTGCCAGCAGTTACTCGCAGGGGGTTGCGGCCGAGCAGTACTTC	CASSYSQGVAAEQYF
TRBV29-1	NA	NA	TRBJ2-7	TGCTGCGTTGAGGAGGAGGGGGGCGGGTACGAGCAGTACTTC	CCVEEEGGGYEQYF
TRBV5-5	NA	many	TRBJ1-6	TGTGCCAGCAGCTTGGCCCCAGGGTGGAATTCACCCCTCCACTTT	CASSLAPGWNSPLHF
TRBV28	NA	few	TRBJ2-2	TGTGCCAGCAGTTCCGGAACCGGGGAGCTGTTTTTT	CASSSGTGELFF
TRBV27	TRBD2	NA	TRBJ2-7	TGTGCCAGCAGTTTTGACGGGAGGGCCTACGAGCAGTACTTC	CASSFDGRAYEQYF
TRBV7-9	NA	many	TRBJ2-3	TGTGCCAGCAGCTTCCCAGCCGGTGATACGCAGTATTTT	CASSFPAGDTQYF